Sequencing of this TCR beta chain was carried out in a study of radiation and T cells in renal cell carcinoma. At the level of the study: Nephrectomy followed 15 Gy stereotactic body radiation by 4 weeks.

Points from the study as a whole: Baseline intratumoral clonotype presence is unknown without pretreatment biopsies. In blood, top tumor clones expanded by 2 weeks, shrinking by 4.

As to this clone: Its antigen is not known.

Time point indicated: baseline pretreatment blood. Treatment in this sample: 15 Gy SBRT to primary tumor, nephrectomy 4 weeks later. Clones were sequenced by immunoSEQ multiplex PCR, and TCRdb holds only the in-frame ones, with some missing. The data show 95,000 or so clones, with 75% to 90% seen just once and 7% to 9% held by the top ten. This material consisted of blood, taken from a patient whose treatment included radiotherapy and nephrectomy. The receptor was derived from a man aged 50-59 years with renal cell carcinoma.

DNA of the CDR3: TGTGCTAGTGGTTTGAGAGTCACAGACGAGCAGTACTTC. Amino acid sequence: CASGLRVTDEQYF. The rearrangement uses TRBV12-5 and TRBJ2-7; D gene unclear. This CDR3 has 13 amino acids. CDR1 is LGHNT and CDR2 is FRNRAP in the germline V gene. The V end was cut by 2 bases, the J end by 5 bases, with 10 bases between.